A selection of T cell receptor beta chains follows, all from one sample in a study of blood T cell repertoires in COVID-19. Sequenced by immunoSEQ multiplex PCR; TCRdb stores in-frame clones only, minus some. The table includes about 260,000 clones, under 90% detected once. Specimen: peripheral blood. Receptors were obtained from a man between 60 and 70 years old with acute or convalescent COVID-19. Both conserved end residues are part of each CDR3. The D gene is left open where the match is weak. A clone size is listed for some rows: how often the clone was seen (once, few, many), or a class if it is expanded.

abundance,j_gene,d_gene,v_gene,CDR3aa,CDR3nt
-,TRBJ2-7,-,TRBV4-1,CASSQAGGTNNEQYF,TGCGCCAGCAGCCAAGCTGGAGGGACCAACAACGAGCAGTACTTC
-,TRBJ1-6,-,TRBV27,CASREGTAAYNSPLHF,TGTGCCAGCAGGGAGGGTACAGCAGCCTATAATTCACCCCTCCACTTT
-,TRBJ2-7,-,TRBV28,CASSLASFGSSYEQYF,TGTGCCAGCAGTTTAGCCTCCTTCGGGAGTTCCTACGAGCAGTACTTC
-,TRBJ1-2,-,TRBV24-1,CATSDPDRSYGYTF,TGTGCCACCAGTGACCCCGACAGGAGCTATGGCTACACCTTC
-,TRBJ2-5,-,TRBV2,CASTPMIQETQYF,TGTGCCAGCACCCCCATGATCCAGGAGACCCAGTACTTC
-,TRBJ2-7,-,TRBV13,CASSSGSSLEQYF,TGTGCCAGCAGCTCCGGGTCGTCCCTGGAGCAGTACTTC
-,TRBJ1-6,-,TRBV14,CASSQVWGSPLHF,TGTGCCAGCAGCCAAGTGTGGGGCTCACCCCTCCACTTT
-,TRBJ2-2,-,TRBV3-1/TRBV3-2,CASSPLALATGELFF,TGTGCCAGCAGTCCTTTAGCGTTAGCAACCGGGGAGCTGTTTTTT
once,TRBJ1-2,-,TRBV6-1,CASSEETYNYGYTF,TGTGCCAGCAGTGAAGAGACTTATAACTATGGCTACACCTTC
-,TRBJ2-1,TRBD2,TRBV19,CASSPSTSGTQQFF,TGTGCCAGTAGTCCCTCGACTAGCGGGACCCAGCAGTTCTTC
-,TRBJ1-3,TRBD1,TRBV5-1,CASSLEQGASRGNTIYF,TGCGCCAGCAGCTTGGAACAGGGGGCTTCGAGGGGAAACACCATATATTTT
once,TRBJ2-2,-,TRBV18,CASSPAGRNTGELFF,TGTGCCAGCTCACCGGCAGGTAGAAACACCGGGGAGCTGTTTTTT
-,TRBJ2-7,-,TRBV28,CASAGSRGYEQYF,TGTGCCAGTGCCGGGTCTAGGGGCTACGAGCAGTACTTC
-,TRBJ2-7,-,TRBV5-8,CASTLRYEQYF,TGTGCCAGCACGCTAAGATACGAGCAGTACTTC
-,TRBJ1-5,-,TRBV15,CATQGQPSGPQHF,TGTGCCACCCAAGGACAGCCTTCCGGGCCCCAGCATTTT
-,TRBJ1-6,-,TRBV27,CASSLRGGHSSYNSPLHF,TGTGCCAGCAGTTTGAGAGGGGGTCACAGCTCCTATAATTCACCCCTCCACTTT
-,TRBJ1-2,TRBD1,TRBV6-6,CASSPDRGLGNYGYTF,TGTGCCAGCAGCCCGGACAGGGGGCTGGGTAACTATGGCTACACCTTC
-,TRBJ2-1,-,TRBV29-1,CSVEGGVSDEQFF,TGCAGCGTTGAAGGGGGGGTGTCGGATGAGCAGTTCTTC
-,TRBJ2-5,-,TRBV6-6,CASSRHRVLGLGYQETQYF,TGTGCCAGCAGTCGTCACAGGGTTTTAGGGTTAGGATACCAAGAGACCCAGTACTTC
-,TRBJ1-6,-,TRBV28,CASRLGFTHSPLHF,TGTGCCAGCAGGCTTGGCTTCACCCATTCACCCCTCCACTTT
-,TRBJ2-1,TRBD1,TRBV19,CASRIRQGYNEQFF,TGTGCCAGCCGAATCCGACAGGGCTACAATGAGCAGTTCTTC
-,TRBJ1-2,-,TRBV27,CASSRTAVPNGNYGYTF,TGTGCCAGCAGCCGGACAGCTGTCCCTAACGGTAACTATGGCTACACCTTC
-,TRBJ2-2,TRBD1,TRBV6-2/TRBV6-3,CASSYSPGQGITGELFF,TGTGCCAGCAGTTACTCGCCGGGACAGGGTATCACCGGGGAGCTGTTTTTT
-,TRBJ2-5,TRBD1,TRBV10-3,CAITPGQGETQYF,TGTGCCATCACCCCAGGACAGGGAGAGACCCAGTACTTC
-,TRBJ1-5,TRBD1,TRBV28,CASITGDGYQPQHF,TGTGCCAGCATTACAGGGGATGGCTATCAGCCCCAGCATTTT
-,TRBJ1-1,-,TRBV30,CAWSLRGGNTEAFF,TGTGCCTGGAGTCTGAGGGGAGGCAACACTGAAGCTTTCTTT
-,TRBJ2-1,TRBD2,TRBV18,CASSPRAGGYNEQFF,TGTGCCAGCTCACCACGGGCGGGGGGATACAATGAGCAGTTCTTC
-,TRBJ2-1,TRBD2,TRBV4-1,CASSQEPQRGFNEQFF,TGCGCCAGCAGCCAAGAGCCCCAGCGGGGGTTCAATGAGCAGTTCTTC
few,TRBJ2-3,TRBD2,TRBV24-1,CATSARGDTDTQYF,TGTGCCACCAGTGCGCGGGGGGACACAGATACGCAGTATTTT
-,TRBJ1-4,-,TRBV18,CASSPVLVTDIGKLFF,TGTGCCAGCTCACCAGTTCTGGTCACCGATATCGGTAAACTGTTTTTT
-,TRBJ2-7,-,TRBV28,CASSLGGSGSYEQYF,TGTGCCAGCAGTTTAGGTGGGAGTGGGTCCTACGAGCAGTACTTC
-,TRBJ1-1,TRBD1,TRBV10-2,CASSVTGATNTEAFF,TGCGCCAGCAGTGTTACAGGGGCTACGAACACTGAAGCTTTCTTT
few,TRBJ1-1,TRBD1,TRBV30,CAWSLQGDTEAFF,TGTGCCTGGAGTCTACAGGGGGATACGGAAGCTTTCTTT
-,TRBJ1-2,TRBD1,TRBV28,CASSLEGQGYYGYTF,TGTGCCAGCAGTTTAGAAGGACAGGGCTACTATGGCTACACCTTC
-,TRBJ2-2,TRBD1,TRBV7-3,CASSLSLGGTGSTLNTGELFF,TGTGCCAGCAGCTTATCCCTTGGGGGGACAGGCTCAACCCTAAACACCGGGGAGCTGTTTTTT
-,TRBJ2-3,-,TRBV19,CASRRRGGTDTQYF,TGTGCCAGTAGACGTCGGGGTGGCACAGATACGCAGTATTTT
few,TRBJ1-2,TRBD1,TRBV2,CASSETGGVGGYTF,TGTGCCAGCAGTGAGACAGGGGGCGTGGGTGGCTACACCTTC